Listed below are T cell receptor beta chains from one sample, sequenced in a study of blood T cell repertoires in COVID-19. Measured with immunoSEQ multiplex PCR; TCRdb has only the in-frame clones, and not every one. Of about 65,000 clones listed, approximately 93% are singletons. Material: peripheral blood. These receptor sequences come from a man in his 70s with active COVID-19. Both conserved end residues are part of each CDR3. A D gene is named only where the DNA matches it firmly. Clone size is not always given. Where it is, it says once, few, many or a class for expanded clones.

-	TRBJ2-5	TRBV6-2/TRBV6-3	-	CASSPKETQYF	TGTGCCAGCAGTCCCAAAGAGACCCAGTACTTC
-	TRBJ1-1	TRBV10-3	-	CAISEGPEAFF	TGTGCCATCAGTGAGGGGCCTGAAGCTTTCTTT
-	TRBJ1-1	TRBV3-1/TRBV3-2	-	CASSQEQGDTEAFF	TGTGCCAGCAGCCAAGAGCAAGGGGACACTGAAGCTTTCTTT
-	TRBJ1-1	TRBV6-1	few	CASSEGEGLNTEAFF	TGTGCCAGCAGTGAAGGGGAGGGGTTGAACACTGAAGCTTTCTTT
-	TRBJ1-1	TRBV19	-	CASSISRNTEAFF	TGTGCCAGTAGTATATCCCGGAACACTGAAGCTTTCTTT
-	TRBJ1-1	TRBV7-3	-	CASSQTGNTEAFF	TGTGCCAGCAGCCAGACTGGGAACACTGAAGCTTTCTTT
-	TRBJ2-2	TRBV2	-	CASSVQGRSGELFF	TGTGCCAGCAGTGTACAGGGGAGGAGCGGGGAGCTGTTTTTT
-	TRBJ1-6	TRBV6-4	-	CASRKSGSYNSPLHF	TGTGCCAGCAGAAAGAGCGGCTCCTATAATTCACCCCTCCACTTT
TRBD1	TRBJ1-4	TRBV5-8	-	CASSYQLSGTGGINEKLFF	TGTGCCAGCAGCTACCAACTCTCCGGGACAGGGGGTATTAATGAAAAACTGTTTTTT
-	TRBJ2-5	TRBV18	-	CASSRTDNQETQYF	TGTGCCAGCTCAAGGACAGACAATCAAGAGACCCAGTACTTC
-	TRBJ1-3	TRBV7-8	-	CASSLAGASSGNTIYF	TGTGCCAGCAGCTTAGCGGGGGCTAGCTCTGGAAACACCATATATTTT
-	TRBJ2-3	TRBV6-5	-	CASSYSWAGSTDTQYF	TGTGCCAGCAGTTACTCGTGGGCAGGGAGCACAGATACGCAGTATTTT
-	TRBJ2-3	TRBV4-3	few	CASSQDRRGSADTQYF	TGCGCCAGCAGCCAAGATAGGCGGGGTAGTGCAGATACGCAGTATTTT
TRBD1	TRBJ1-1	TRBV10-2	-	CASSESTGQVNTEAFF	TGCGCCAGCAGTGAGTCGACGGGACAGGTGAACACTGAAGCTTTCTTT
TRBD2	TRBJ2-7	TRBV9	-	CASSAGGGDEQYF	TGTGCCAGCAGCGCGGGGGGAGGAGACGAGCAGTACTTC
-	TRBJ2-5	TRBV6-2/TRBV6-3	-	CASSSQEAGSLETQYF	TGTGCCAGCAGTTCTCAGGAGGCGGGGTCTTTAGAGACCCAGTACTTC
TRBD1	TRBJ2-1	TRBV12-5	-	CASASDRSHNEQFF	TGTGCTAGTGCCTCGGACAGGTCCCACAATGAGCAGTTCTTC
-	TRBJ2-2	TRBV10-1	-	CASSESRGGTGELFF	TGCGCCAGCAGTGAGTCGAGGGGGGGCACCGGGGAGCTGTTTTTT
-	TRBJ2-1	TRBV20-1	-	CSASVFQGRGYNEQFF	TGCAGTGCTAGTGTATTTCAGGGCAGGGGATACAATGAGCAGTTCTTC
-	TRBJ1-2	TRBV6-5	-	CASSYTSGNFNYGYTF	TGTGCCAGCAGTTACACCTCAGGAAACTTTAACTATGGCTACACCTTC
TRBD2	TRBJ2-2	TRBV2	-	CASTGLAGGSGELFF	TGTGCCAGCACGGGACTAGCGGGGGGGTCGGGGGAGCTGTTTTTT
-	TRBJ1-1	TRBV10-1	-	CASSEAGRFEAFF	TGCGCCAGCAGTGAAGCGGGGCGTTTTGAAGCTTTCTTT
TRBD1	TRBJ2-7	TRBV5-6	once	CASSLLGQGNEQYF	TGTGCCAGCAGCTTGCTCGGACAGGGGAACGAGCAGTACTTC
TRBD1	TRBJ2-7	TRBV7-9	-	CASSSRRDSSYEQYF	TGTGCCAGCAGCTCCCGTCGGGACAGCTCCTACGAGCAGTACTTC
-	TRBJ1-2	TRBV6-1	-	CASSESLGQIYGYTF	TGTGCCAGCAGTGAAAGCTTAGGACAGATCTATGGCTACACCTTC
-	TRBJ2-3	TRBV5-8	-	CASSLVGGPADTQYF	TGTGCCAGCAGCTTGGTGGGGGGGCCGGCAGATACGCAGTATTTT
-	TRBJ2-5	TRBV6-6	-	CASSPGRGAETQYF	TGTGCCAGCAGCCCTGGTCGGGGGGCAGAGACCCAGTACTTC
TRBD1	TRBJ1-2	TRBV28	once	CASTQGTGGAGGYTF	TGTGCCAGCACCCAGGGGACAGGGGGCGCAGGGGGCTACACCTTC
TRBD1	TRBJ2-2	TRBV5-4	-	CASSYKQGTGELFF	TGTGCCAGCAGCTATAAACAGGGGACCGGGGAGCTGTTTTTT
TRBD1	TRBJ2-3	TRBV19	once	CASSIGTVSTDTQYF	TGTGCCAGTAGTATCGGGACAGTTAGCACAGATACGCAGTATTTT
TRBD1	TRBJ1-4	TRBV12-3/TRBV12-4	-	CASTHRGSEKLFF	TGTGCCAGCACTCACAGGGGAAGCGAAAAACTGTTTTTT
TRBD2	TRBJ2-3	TRBV24-1	-	CATSMGLAGTDTQYF	TGTGCCACCAGTATGGGACTAGCGGGGACAGATACGCAGTATTTT
TRBD2	TRBJ2-3	TRBV2	-	CASSRLAGSEDTQYF	TGTGCCAGCAGCAGACTAGCGGGGTCCGAAGATACGCAGTATTTT
-	TRBJ2-2	TRBV6-5	-	CASSTGLAGELFF	TGTGCCAGCAGTACAGGGCTGGCCGGGGAGCTGTTTTTT
TRBD1	TRBJ1-1	TRBV27	-	CASTPPGQGYTEAFF	TGTGCCAGCACCCCTCCGGGACAGGGATACACTGAAGCTTTCTTT
-	TRBJ1-5	TRBV6-5	once	CASSLWGENQPQHF	TGTGCCAGCAGCCTTTGGGGGGAAAATCAGCCCCAGCATTTT
TRBD1	TRBJ1-2	TRBV24-1	-	CATSDLDRGSGYTF	TGTGCCACCAGTGATTTGGACAGGGGATCCGGCTACACCTTC
-	TRBJ1-3	TRBV5-5	once	CASSFGSSGNTIYF	TGTGCCAGCAGCTTTGGCAGCTCTGGAAACACCATATATTTT
-	TRBJ1-4	TRBV19	-	CASSTLTGYGNEKLFF	TGTGCCAGTAGTACTCTCACAGGGTATGGGAATGAAAAACTGTTTTTT
-	TRBJ2-4	TRBV13	-	CASSSQGAGKNIQYF	TGTGCCAGCAGCTCCCAAGGCGCGGGCAAAAACATTCAGTACTTC
-	TRBJ1-5	TRBV19	once	CASGQDQPQHF	TGTGCCAGTGGGCAAGATCAGCCCCAGCATTTT
-	TRBJ1-1	TRBV7-8	-	CASSPTMTNTEAFF	TGTGCCAGCAGCCCAACTATGACGAACACTGAAGCTTTCTTT
TRBD1	TRBJ2-7	TRBV6-5	-	CASNTLWDSYEQYF	TGTGCCAGCAATACATTATGGGACAGTTACGAGCAGTACTTC
TRBD2	TRBJ2-3	TRBV7-2	once	CASSLGLGGGSGTDTQYF	TGTGCCAGCAGCTTGGGTTTAGGCGGGGGGAGTGGCACAGATACGCAGTATTTT
-	TRBJ1-2	TRBV5-6	-	CASSGTWGGGGYTF	TGTGCCAGCAGCGGGACGTGGGGGGGCGGTGGCTACACCTTC
-	TRBJ1-1	TRBV7-9	once	CASSPSLPGNLNTEAFF	TGTGCCAGCAGCCCATCTTTGCCAGGGAACCTTAACACTGAAGCTTTCTTT
-	TRBJ2-3	TRBV27	-	CASSLSLRGTYTQYF	-
-	TRBJ2-2	TRBV5-1	-	CASSFMEGIGGELFF	TGCGCCAGCAGCTTTATGGAGGGGATCGGCGGGGAGCTGTTTTTT
TRBD1	TRBJ1-1	TRBV15	-	CATSRGGQANTEAFF	TGTGCCACCAGCAGAGGTGGACAGGCGAACACTGAAGCTTTCTTT
-	TRBJ2-3	TRBV6-5	once	CASKKMGGNTDTQYF	TGTGCCAGCAAGAAAATGGGGGGTAACACAGATACGCAGTATTTT
TRBD2	TRBJ2-2	TRBV10-2	-	CARSSGGANTGELFF	TGCGCCAGATCTAGCGGGGGGGCGAACACCGGGGAGCTGTTTTTT
-	TRBJ2-3	TRBV7-7	-	CASSPGSPTDTQYF	TGTGCTAGCAGCCCCGGGAGCCCCACAGATACGCAGTATTTT
TRBD1	TRBJ2-7	TRBV29-1	-	CSVSLQGYEQYF	TGCAGCGTTTCGCTACAGGGGTACGAGCAGTACTTC